This T cell receptor beta chain comes out of a study of cytomegalovirus exposure and HLA in healthy donors. Whole-study results and caveats: Beyond CMV serostatus, there was no information to go on about immune exposure. For TCR beta chains, V- and J-gene trimming was later linked to a missense DCLRE1C variant.

Vbeta (60) and Jbeta (13) primers were used in the PCR. Method: immunoSEQ multiplex PCR; TCRdb's copy keeps in-frame clones and lacks some. The sample lists some 77,000 clones; roughly 80% were seen once. Of note for this clone: Its antigen is unidentified.

There are 15 residues in the CDR3. The germline gives CDR1 SEHNR, CDR2 FQNEAQ (reference sequence). V lost 2 bases and J 8 bases, leaving 18 bases between the germline ends. V and J are TRBV7-9 and TRBJ1-2; weak D call: TRBD1 (5 bases). The receptor was isolated from a woman aged 45-65 years in good health and CMV-seropositive. The material sequenced was PBMCs. The CDR3 spells CASSLYDDDWGGYTF. In DNA, the CDR3 is TGTGCCAGCAGCTTATATGACGACGATTGGGGCGGCTACACCTTC.